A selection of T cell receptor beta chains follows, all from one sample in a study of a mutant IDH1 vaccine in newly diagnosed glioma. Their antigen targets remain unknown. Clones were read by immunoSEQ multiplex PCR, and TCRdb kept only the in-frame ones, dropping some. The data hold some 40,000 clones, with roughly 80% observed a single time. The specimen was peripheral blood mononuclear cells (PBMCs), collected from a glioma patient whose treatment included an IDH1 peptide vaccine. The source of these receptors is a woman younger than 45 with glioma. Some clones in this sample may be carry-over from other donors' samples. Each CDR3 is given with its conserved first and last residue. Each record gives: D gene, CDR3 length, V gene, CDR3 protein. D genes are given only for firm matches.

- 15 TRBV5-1 CASSSTGTGANVLTF
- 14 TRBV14 CASSRPPGWTEAFF
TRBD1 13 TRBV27 CASSLSQGTEAFF
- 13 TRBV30 CAWRARGNTEAFF
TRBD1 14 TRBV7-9 CASSPGQFTYEQYF
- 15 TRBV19 CASSEGLIAGETQYF
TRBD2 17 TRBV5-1 CASSLARLAGSTDTQYF
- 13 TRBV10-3 CAIRAQALGEQYF
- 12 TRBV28 CASSLGSHTQYF
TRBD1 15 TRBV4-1 CASSQRSGGTGELFF
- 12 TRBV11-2 CASSLGRNTIYF
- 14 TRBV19 CASSITAVVYGYTF
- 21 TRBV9 CASSGRPSLGATSSGANVLTF
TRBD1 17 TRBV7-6 CASSLAGTGDGNQPQHF